This TCR beta chain was found in a study of a mutant IDH1 vaccine in newly diagnosed glioma. Findings and limits, study-wide: Vaccine-induced immune responses were detected in around 92% of patients.

Clones were read by immunoSEQ multiplex PCR, and TCRdb kept only the in-frame ones, dropping some. The profile shows roughly 110,000 clones, 90% of them singletons. On this clone itself: Its antigen is as yet unknown.

Specified time point: week 11, during vaccination. In every dose of vaccine, 300 ug of mutant IDH1 20-mer peptide was given alongside topical imiquimod. The CDR3 consists of 16 residues. Germline V CDR1 and CDR2: PRHDT, FYEKMQ (reference sequence). Sequencing used PBMCs, obtained from a glioma patient whose treatment included an IDH1 peptide vaccine. The chain couples TRBV13 to TRBJ2-5; possible D gene TRBD1, 6 bases. The end of the DNA aligns better with TRBJ2-7, so the J call may be wrong. The sequence came from a woman in her forties or fifties with glioma. CDR3: CASSTRNRAVSYEQYF. The CDR3 region has the DNA TGTGCCAGCAGCACAAGAAACAGGGCTGTCTCCTACGAGCAGTACTTC.